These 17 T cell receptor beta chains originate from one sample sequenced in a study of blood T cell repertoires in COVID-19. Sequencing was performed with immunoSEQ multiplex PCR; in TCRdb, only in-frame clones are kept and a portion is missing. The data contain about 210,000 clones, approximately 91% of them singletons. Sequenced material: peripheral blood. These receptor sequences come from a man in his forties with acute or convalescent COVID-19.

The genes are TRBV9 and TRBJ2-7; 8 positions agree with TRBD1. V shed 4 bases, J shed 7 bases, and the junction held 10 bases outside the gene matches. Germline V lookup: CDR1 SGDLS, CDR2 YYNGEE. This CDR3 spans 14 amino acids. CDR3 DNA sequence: TGTGCCAGCAGCCGAACAGGGGGAGTTGGGGAGCAGTACTTC. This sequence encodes CASSRTGGVGEQYF.

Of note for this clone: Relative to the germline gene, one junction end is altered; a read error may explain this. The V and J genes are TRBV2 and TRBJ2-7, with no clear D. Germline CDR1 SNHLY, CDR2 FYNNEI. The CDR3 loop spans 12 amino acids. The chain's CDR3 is CASSEGVYEQYF. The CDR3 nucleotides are TGTGCCAGCAGCGAAGGAGTCTACGAGCAGTACTTC.

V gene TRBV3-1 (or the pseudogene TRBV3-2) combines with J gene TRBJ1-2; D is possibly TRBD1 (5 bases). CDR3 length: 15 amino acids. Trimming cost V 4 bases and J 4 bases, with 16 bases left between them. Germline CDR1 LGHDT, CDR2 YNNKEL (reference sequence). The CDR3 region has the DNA TGTGCCAGCAGCCCCCGTGGGGGAGGGGCCTATGGCTACACCTTC. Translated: CASSPRGGGAYGYTF.

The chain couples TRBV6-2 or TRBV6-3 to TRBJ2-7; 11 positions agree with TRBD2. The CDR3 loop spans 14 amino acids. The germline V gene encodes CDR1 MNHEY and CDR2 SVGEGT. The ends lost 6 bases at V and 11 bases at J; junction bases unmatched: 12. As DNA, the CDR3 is TGTGCCAGCAGCAGGACAGGGACGACTAGCGGGGAGTACTTC. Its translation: CASSRTGTTSGEYF.

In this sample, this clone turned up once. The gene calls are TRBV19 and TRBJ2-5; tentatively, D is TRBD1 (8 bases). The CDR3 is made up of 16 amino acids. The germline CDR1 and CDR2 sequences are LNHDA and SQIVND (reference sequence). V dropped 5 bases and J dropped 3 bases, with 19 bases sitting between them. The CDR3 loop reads CASSPRTGRVEETQYF. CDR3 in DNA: TGTGCCAGTAGTCCCCGGACAGGGAGGGTGGAAGAGACCCAGTACTTC.

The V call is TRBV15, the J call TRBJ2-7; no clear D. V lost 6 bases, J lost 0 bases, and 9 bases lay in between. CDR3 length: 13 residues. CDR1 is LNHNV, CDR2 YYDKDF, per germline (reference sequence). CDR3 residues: CATSLGISYEQYF. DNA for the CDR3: TGTGCCACCAGTCTGGGCATCTCCTACGAGCAGTACTTC. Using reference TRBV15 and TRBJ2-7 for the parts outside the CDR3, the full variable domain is DAMVIQNPRYQVTQFGKPVTLSCSQTLNHNVMYWYQQKSSQAPKLLFHYYDKDFNNEADTPDNFQSRRPNTSFCFLDIRSPGLGDTAMYLCATSLGISYEQYFGPGTRLTVT.

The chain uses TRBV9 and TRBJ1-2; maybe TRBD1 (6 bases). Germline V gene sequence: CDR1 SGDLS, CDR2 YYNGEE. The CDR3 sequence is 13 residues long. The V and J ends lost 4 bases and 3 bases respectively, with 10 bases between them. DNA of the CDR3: TGTGCCAGCAGCCTGGGGGGGCACTATGGCTACACCTTC. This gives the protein CASSLGGHYGYTF.

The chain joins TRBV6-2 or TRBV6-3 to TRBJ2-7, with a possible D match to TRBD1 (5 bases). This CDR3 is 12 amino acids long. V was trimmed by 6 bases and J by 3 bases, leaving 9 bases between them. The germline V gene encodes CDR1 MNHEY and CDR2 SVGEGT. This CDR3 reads CASSPTGYEQYF. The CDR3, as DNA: TGTGCCAGCAGCCCAACAGGCTACGAGCAGTACTTC.

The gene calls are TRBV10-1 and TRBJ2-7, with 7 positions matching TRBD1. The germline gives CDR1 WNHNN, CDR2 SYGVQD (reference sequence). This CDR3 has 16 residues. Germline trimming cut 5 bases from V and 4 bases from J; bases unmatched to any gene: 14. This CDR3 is CASSYLRDSGFYEQYF. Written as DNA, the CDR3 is TGCGCCAGCAGTTACCTCCGGGACAGTGGATTTTACGAGCAGTACTTC.

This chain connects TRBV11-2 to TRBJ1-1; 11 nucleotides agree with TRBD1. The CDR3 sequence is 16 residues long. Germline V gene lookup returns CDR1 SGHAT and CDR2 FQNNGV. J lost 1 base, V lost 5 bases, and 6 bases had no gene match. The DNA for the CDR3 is TGTGCCAGCAGCCCCTTGGACAGGGGGCCGAACACTGAAGCTTTCTTT. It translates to CASSPLDRGPNTEAFF.

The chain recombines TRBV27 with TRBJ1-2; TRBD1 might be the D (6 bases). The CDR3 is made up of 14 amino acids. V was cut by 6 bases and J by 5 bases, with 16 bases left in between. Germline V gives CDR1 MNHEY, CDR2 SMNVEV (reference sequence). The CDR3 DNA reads TGTGCCAGCAGCTCCTACAGGGTAGAATATGGCTACACCTTC. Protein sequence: CASSSYRVEYGYTF.

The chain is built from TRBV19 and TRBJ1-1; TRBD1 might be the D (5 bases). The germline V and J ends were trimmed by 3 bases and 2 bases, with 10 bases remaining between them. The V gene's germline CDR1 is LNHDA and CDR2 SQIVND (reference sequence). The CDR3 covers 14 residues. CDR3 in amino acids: CASSIGQGNTEAFF. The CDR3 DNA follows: TGTGCCAGTAGTATTGGGCAGGGTAACACTGAAGCTTTCTTT.

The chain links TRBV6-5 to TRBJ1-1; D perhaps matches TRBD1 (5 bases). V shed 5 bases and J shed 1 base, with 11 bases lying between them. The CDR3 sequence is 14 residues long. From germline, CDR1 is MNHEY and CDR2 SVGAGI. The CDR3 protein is CASSHQGQNTEAFF. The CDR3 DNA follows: TGTGCCAGCAGTCATCAGGGTCAGAACACTGAAGCTTTCTTT.

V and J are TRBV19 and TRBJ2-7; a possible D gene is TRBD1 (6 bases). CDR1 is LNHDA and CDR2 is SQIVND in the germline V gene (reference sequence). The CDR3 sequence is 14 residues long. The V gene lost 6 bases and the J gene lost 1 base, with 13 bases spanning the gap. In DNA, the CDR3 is TGTGCCAGTAGCCCTTCGGACAGTTCCTACGAGCAGTACTTC. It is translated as CASSPSDSSYEQYF.

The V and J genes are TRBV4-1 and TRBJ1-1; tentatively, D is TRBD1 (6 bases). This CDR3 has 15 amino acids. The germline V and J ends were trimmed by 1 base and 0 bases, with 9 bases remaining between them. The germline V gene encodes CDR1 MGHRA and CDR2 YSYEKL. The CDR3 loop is CASSQGQVLNTEAFF. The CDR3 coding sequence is TGCGCCAGCAGCCAAGGACAGGTTCTGAACACTGAAGCTTTCTTT.

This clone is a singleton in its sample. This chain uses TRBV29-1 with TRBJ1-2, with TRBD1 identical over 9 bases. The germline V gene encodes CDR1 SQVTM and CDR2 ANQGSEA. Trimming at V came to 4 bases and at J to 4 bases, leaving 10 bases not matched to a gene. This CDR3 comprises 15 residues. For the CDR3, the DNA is TGCAGCGTTGGGGGACAGGGCGATCGAGGCTATGGCTACACCTTC. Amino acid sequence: CSVGGQGDRGYGYTF.

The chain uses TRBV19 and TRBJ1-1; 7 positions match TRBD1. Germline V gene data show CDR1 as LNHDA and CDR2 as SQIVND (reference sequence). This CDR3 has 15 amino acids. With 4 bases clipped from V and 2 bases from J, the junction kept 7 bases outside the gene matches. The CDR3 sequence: CASSRRQGLNTEAFF. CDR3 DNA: TGTGCCAGTAGTAGGAGACAGGGCCTTAACACTGAAGCTTTCTTT.